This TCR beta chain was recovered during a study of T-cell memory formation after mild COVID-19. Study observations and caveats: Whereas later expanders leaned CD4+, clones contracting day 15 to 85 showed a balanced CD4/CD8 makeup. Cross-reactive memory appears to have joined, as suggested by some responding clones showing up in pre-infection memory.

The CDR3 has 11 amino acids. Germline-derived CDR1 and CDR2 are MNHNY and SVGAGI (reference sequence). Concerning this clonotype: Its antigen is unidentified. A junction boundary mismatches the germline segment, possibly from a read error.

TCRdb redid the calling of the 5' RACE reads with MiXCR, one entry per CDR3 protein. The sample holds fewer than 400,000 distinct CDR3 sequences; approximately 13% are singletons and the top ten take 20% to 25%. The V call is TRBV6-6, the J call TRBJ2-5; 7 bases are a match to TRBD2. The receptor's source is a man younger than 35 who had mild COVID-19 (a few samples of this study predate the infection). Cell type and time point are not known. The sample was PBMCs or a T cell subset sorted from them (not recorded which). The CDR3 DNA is TGTGCCAGCAGTTACACGGGGGGTTCTCACTTC. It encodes CASSYTGGSHF.